This TCR beta chain was identified in a study of blood T cell repertoires in COVID-19. Clones were read by immunoSEQ multiplex PCR, and TCRdb kept only the in-frame ones, dropping some. The table records over 95,000 clones, approximately 84% of them present only once. This TCR was sampled from a man aged 40-49 years with acute or convalescent COVID-19. What was sequenced was peripheral blood.

The DNA of the CDR3 is TGTGCCACCAGCAGAGCGGCGGGCGTACAAGAGACCCAGTACTTC. Its translation: CATSRAAGVQETQYF. The rearrangement links TRBV15 to TRBJ2-5, with D maybe TRBD2 (5 bases). The germline V gene encodes CDR1 LNHNV and CDR2 YYDKDF (reference sequence). V was shortened by 1 base and J by 2 bases, with 11 bases between the two germline ends. The CDR3 contains 15 residues.